Below, one T cell receptor beta chain is given with its context. This sample stems from a study of T cell responses to AZD1222 COVID-19 vaccine. Repertoires were generated with immunoSEQ multiplex PCR, while TCRdb's copy carries only in-frame clones and drops some. The sample holds around 190,000 clones; roughly 92% are singletons and the top ten take 1% to 1.5%. This receptor was identified in an adult in good health. This sample comprised peripheral blood, obtained on day 0 of AZD1222 vaccination.

DNA of the CDR3: TGTGCCAGCAGTTACTCGCGATACTCTGGAAACACCATATATTTT. Translating gives CASSYSRYSGNTIYF. This rearrangement joins TRBV6-5 to TRBJ1-3; D is unclear. Germline V gene lookup returns CDR1 MNHEY and CDR2 SVGAGI. The CDR3 runs to 15 residues. The V end was cut by 0 bases, the J end by 0 bases, with 6 bases between.